The TCR beta chain under discussion was sequenced for a study of T-cell reconstitution after alpha-beta-depleted transplantation in children. The CDR3 spans 12 residues. Germline V lookup: CDR1 SQVTM, CDR2 ANQGSEA. Trimming cost V 5 bases and J 3 bases, with 7 bases left between them. This clonotype has ten or more counts. TCRbeta library construction was performed incorporating unique molecular identifiers. MiXCR, applied by TCRdb to the PCR reads, yields one record per CDR3 protein. The table lists about half a million distinct CDR3 sequences, approximately 12% of them singletons, with approximately 5.4% in the top ten.

The sequenced sample was PBMCs from the stem cell graft donor, obtained from the stem cell graft. This chain connects TRBV29-1 to TRBJ2-2; D is undetermined. This receptor was identified in a human donor who donated a stem cell graft to a child with combined immunodeficiency. This chain's CDR3 is CSVCTDTGELFF. CDR3 bases: TGCAGCGTTTGTACGGACACCGGGGAGCTGTTTTTT.